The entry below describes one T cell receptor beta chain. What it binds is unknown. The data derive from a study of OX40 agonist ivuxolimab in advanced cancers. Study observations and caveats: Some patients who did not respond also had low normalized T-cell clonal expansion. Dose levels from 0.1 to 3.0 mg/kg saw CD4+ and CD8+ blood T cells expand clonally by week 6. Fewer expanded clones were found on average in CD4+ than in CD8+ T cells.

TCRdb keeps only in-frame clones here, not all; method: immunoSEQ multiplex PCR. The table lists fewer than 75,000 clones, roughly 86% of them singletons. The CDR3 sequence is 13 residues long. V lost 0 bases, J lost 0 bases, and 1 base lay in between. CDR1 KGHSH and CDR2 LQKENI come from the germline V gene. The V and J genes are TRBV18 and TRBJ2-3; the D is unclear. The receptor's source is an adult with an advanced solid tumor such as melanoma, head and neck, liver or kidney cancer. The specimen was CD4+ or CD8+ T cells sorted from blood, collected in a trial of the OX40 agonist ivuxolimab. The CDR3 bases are TGTGCCAGCTCACCACCGAGCACAGATACGCAGTATTTT. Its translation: CASSPPSTDTQYF.